Listed below are T cell receptor beta chains from one sample, sequenced in a study of blood T cell repertoires in COVID-19. TCRdb keeps only in-frame clones here, not all; method: immunoSEQ multiplex PCR. The data show roughly 250,000 clones, with around 82% seen just once and 4% to 5% held by the top ten. The source material was peripheral blood. Receptors were obtained from a woman in her sixties or seventies with acute or convalescent COVID-19. CDR3s include the opening cysteine and the closing phenylalanine or tryptophan. D genes are given only for firm matches. Clone sizes are given selectively: once, few, many, or a class where the clone is expanded.

TRBV24-1	NA	NA	TRBJ1-4	TGTGCCACCAGTGAACAGGGTGATAATGAAAAACTGTTTTTT	CATSEQGDNEKLFF
TRBV3-1/TRBV3-2	NA	NA	TRBJ2-3	TGTGCCAGCAGCCCCCGGGACTCCACAGATACGCAGTATTTT	CASSPRDSTDTQYF
TRBV14	NA	NA	TRBJ1-5	TGTGCCAGCAGCCAAGGTCAGGAGGGACCCCAGCATTTT	CASSQGQEGPQHF
TRBV5-1	TRBD1	NA	TRBJ2-7	TGCGCCAGCAGCCGGGGGACAGGGGGAGACGAGCAGTACTTC	CASSRGTGGDEQYF
TRBV7-2	NA	NA	TRBJ1-5	TGTGCCAGCAGCTTAGGTAGGGGTTTCAATCAGCCCCAGCATTTT	CASSLGRGFNQPQHF
TRBV2	NA	NA	TRBJ1-2	TGTGCCAGCCTAACTGACAGCAGAATTCACTATGGCTACACCTTC	CASLTDSRIHYGYTF
TRBV7-2	NA	NA	TRBJ1-2	TGTGCCAGCAGCTTCGGCCCTATGGGCGACATCTATGGCTACACCTTC	CASSFGPMGDIYGYTF
TRBV7-2	NA	NA	TRBJ2-1	TGTGCCAGCAGCTTAAGTGGCCAGTTCTACAATGAGCAGTTCTTC	CASSLSGQFYNEQFF
TRBV29-1	NA	NA	TRBJ2-3	TGCAGCGTTGGGGAGGCAGTTAGCACAGATACGCAGTATTTT	CSVGEAVSTDTQYF
TRBV7-9	NA	NA	TRBJ1-6	TGTGCCAGCAGCTTACAGGGGTTAGGTAATTCACCCCTCCACTTT	CASSLQGLGNSPLHF
TRBV2	NA	NA	TRBJ1-6	TGTGCCAGCAGTGAACAGGACTCCTATAATTCACCCCTCCACTTT	CASSEQDSYNSPLHF
TRBV4-2	TRBD1	NA	TRBJ2-7	TGTGCCAGCAGCCAAGATGTGGGAGACAGGGGCGAGCAGTACTTC	CASSQDVGDRGEQYF
TRBV7-8	NA	NA	TRBJ1-2	TGTGCCAGCAGCGTGGAGGTGTTTTATGGCTACACCTTC	CASSVEVFYGYTF
TRBV5-8	NA	NA	TRBJ2-2	TGTGCCAGCAGCTTTGGTGGGCGCCCCGACACCGGGGAGCTGTTTTTT	CASSFGGRPDTGELFF
TRBV11-3	TRBD1	NA	TRBJ1-1	TGTGCCAGCAGCTCACAGGGGCTGAACACTGAAGCTTTCTTT	CASSSQGLNTEAFF
TRBV19	TRBD2	NA	TRBJ2-5	TGTGCCAGTAGCATCGTTCTAGCGGGGGGCCTTTCCCAAGAGACCCAGTACTTC	CASSIVLAGGLSQETQYF
TRBV5-8	NA	few	TRBJ2-1	TGTGCCAGCAGCCTGGGGACACGCGCAAATGAGCAGTTCTTC	CASSLGTRANEQFF
TRBV6-1	NA	NA	TRBJ1-6	TGTGCCAGCAGTGAACGCGGGGGTAAGAATTCACCCCTCCACTTT	CASSERGGKNSPLHF
TRBV11-2	TRBD2	NA	TRBJ2-3	TGTGCCAGCAGCTTAGAACAGCGGGGGGTGAGCACAGATACGCAGTATTTT	CASSLEQRGVSTDTQYF
TRBV20-1	NA	NA	TRBJ1-2	TGCAGTGCTAGTGACAGTCACTATGGCTACACCTTC	CSASDSHYGYTF
TRBV10-3	NA	NA	TRBJ1-1	TGTGCCATCACTACAGGGAGCACTGAAGCTTTCTTT	CAITTGSTEAFF
TRBV5-6	NA	NA	TRBJ1-2	TGTGCCAGCAGCCCCGTGCCAGATTATGGCTACACCTTC	CASSPVPDYGYTF
TRBV4-2	NA	NA	TRBJ1-3	TGTGCCAGCAGCCAAGAGAGGCATAGATCTGGAAACACCATATATTTT	CASSQERHRSGNTIYF
TRBV19	TRBD1	few	TRBJ1-6	TGTGCCAGCTCCGGGACAGGCGTTTATAATTCACCCCTCCACTTT	CASSGTGVYNSPLHF
TRBV5-6	NA	NA	TRBJ2-1	TGTGCCAGCAGCCCGGACAGAAACAATGAGCAGTTCTTC	CASSPDRNNEQFF
TRBV3-1/TRBV3-2	TRBD1	NA	TRBJ1-2	TGTGCCAGCAGCCTCAGGGGGCAGCGAAACTATGGCTACACCTTC	CASSLRGQRNYGYTF
TRBV6-2/TRBV6-3	TRBD1	NA	TRBJ1-1	TGTGCCAGCAGGCCTTACAGGGGGCGGGACACTGAAGCTTTCTTT	CASRPYRGRDTEAFF
TRBV19	NA	NA	TRBJ2-3	TGTGCCAGTAGTATAGCTGGCAGGGGGCAGTATTTT	CASSIAGRGQYF
TRBV5-1	NA	NA	TRBJ2-1	TGCGCCAGCAGCTTCGGGGGTTTGTACAATGAGCAGTTCTTC	CASSFGGLYNEQFF
TRBV15	NA	NA	TRBJ1-2	TGTGCCACCAGCAGAGGCGACACTTCTAACTATGGCTACACCTTC	CATSRGDTSNYGYTF
TRBV30	TRBD1	NA	TRBJ1-5	TGTGCCTGGAGTCGGACAGGGATCATCCAGCCCCAGCATTTT	CAWSRTGIIQPQHF
TRBV5-6	NA	NA	TRBJ1-1	TGTGCCAGCAGCTTGGCCAGCGGTGAAGCTTTCTTT	CASSLASGEAFF
TRBV10-2	TRBD1	NA	TRBJ1-3	TGCGCCAGCAGGGAGACAGGGGGGTCTGGAAACACCATATATTTT	CASRETGGSGNTIYF
TRBV19	TRBD1	NA	TRBJ1-1	TGTGCCAGTAGTACGGCCGACAGGGTTCAGGCTGAAGCTTTCTTT	CASSTADRVQAEAFF
TRBV27	NA	NA	TRBJ1-5	TGTGCCAGCAGTGCCTTCTACAGGGAAAATCAGCCCCAGCATTTT	CASSAFYRENQPQHF
TRBV19	NA	NA	TRBJ1-3	TGTGCCAGTAGTATGGGCAGAACTGGAAACACCATATATTTT	CASSMGRTGNTIYF
TRBV2	NA	NA	TRBJ2-7	TGTGCCAGCAGGGCACAGGGTAACGAGCAGTACTTC	CASRAQGNEQYF
TRBV3-1/TRBV3-2	TRBD1	NA	TRBJ2-7	TGTGCCAGCAGGGACGGGACAGGGACCGGCGAGCAGTACTTC	CASRDGTGTGEQYF
TRBV30	NA	NA	TRBJ1-2	TGTGCCTGGACTCGGGACATCTATGGCTACACCTTC	CAWTRDIYGYTF
TRBV2	NA	few	TRBJ1-5	TGTGCCAGCAGTGCGGAGGGGGGGCAGCCCCAGCATTTT	CASSAEGGQPQHF
TRBV7-2	NA	few	TRBJ1-2	TGTGCCAGCAGCTCCACCGCAGGTGGCTATGGCTACACCTTC	CASSSTAGGYGYTF
TRBV9	NA	NA	TRBJ1-6	TGTGCCAGCAGCGTAGACAGTGTGGGGGCCTCACCCCTCCACTTT	CASSVDSVGASPLHF
TRBV4-1	NA	NA	TRBJ2-7	TGCGCCAGCAGCCAAGCCCGCGCCTACGAGCAGTACTTC	CASSQARAYEQYF
TRBV6-5	TRBD1	NA	TRBJ1-2	TGTGCCAGCAGTTCTCGAGGACAGGGACTGAACTATGGCTACACCTTC	CASSSRGQGLNYGYTF
TRBV4-2	TRBD1	NA	TRBJ1-2	TGTGCCAGCAGCCCTTTGACAGGGGGCTATGGCTACACCTTC	CASSPLTGGYGYTF
TRBV30	TRBD1	NA	TRBJ2-5	TGTGCCTGGAGTCTCATTTTACAGGGGGCCTCAGAGACCCAGTACTTC	CAWSLILQGASETQYF
TRBV7-9	TRBD1	NA	TRBJ1-5	TGTGCCAGCAGCCTTGACAGGGGCCAGCCCCAGCATTTT	CASSLDRGQPQHF
TRBV15	NA	once	TRBJ1-6	TGTGCCACCAGCAGAGGGGTGAGGAATTCACCCCTCCACTTT	CATSRGVRNSPLHF
TRBV27	TRBD1	NA	TRBJ1-2	TGTGCCAGCAGTGTACTGGGACAGGGCGAAATCTACACCTTC	CASSVLGQGEIYTF
TRBV6-1	NA	NA	TRBJ1-1	TGTGCCAGCAGTGAATTTACGGGGGAGACTGAAGCTTTCTTT	CASSEFTGETEAFF
TRBV5-4	NA	NA	TRBJ2-3	TGTGCCAGCAGCTTGCAAGGGGTTTCCACAGATACGCAGTATTTT	CASSLQGVSTDTQYF
TRBV28	NA	few	TRBJ1-2	TGTGCCAGCACACCCCGGACAGTCATGCGGTATGGCTACACCTTC	CASTPRTVMRYGYTF
TRBV7-8	TRBD1	NA	TRBJ1-5	TGTGCCAGCAGCCCCCAGGTTCCGGGGACAGGTAATCAGCCCCAGCATTTT	CASSPQVPGTGNQPQHF
TRBV5-1	NA	NA	TRBJ1-4	TGCGCCAGCAGGCAGGGAAGGGGCGAAAAACTGTTTTTT	CASRQGRGEKLFF
TRBV19	TRBD1	NA	TRBJ1-4	TGTGCCACAGGGGGCGGAACCTTAAATGAAAAACTGTTTTTT	CATGGGTLNEKLFF